Listed below are T cell receptor beta chains from one sample, sequenced in a study of regulatory T cells in long-lasting Graves disease. TCRdb fed the multiplex PCR reads into MiXCR, producing one record per CDR3 protein. The sample includes some 230,000 distinct CDR3 sequences, roughly 18% of them seen just once. This specimen consisted of peripheral blood mononuclear cells (PBMCs), obtained at new diagnosis, from a patient treated with antithyroid drugs. All receptors come from a female donor with Graves disease. The CDR3 runs from the conserved cysteine through the conserved F or W. Each record gives: D gene, J gene, V gene, clone size, CDR3 protein, CDR3 DNA. The D gene is left open where the match is weak. Part of the rows lack a size; the others show once, few, many or a class for expanded clones.

TRBD1 | TRBJ2-1 | TRBV4-1 | few | CASSQEGPGGFYNEQFF | TGCGCCAGCAGCCAAGAAGGGCCAGGGGGATTTTACAATGAGCAGTTCTTC
TRBD1 | TRBJ2-2 | TRBV7-3 | few | CASSLQQGAGELFF | TGTGCCAGCAGCTTGCAACAGGGGGCCGGGGAGCTGTTTTTT
TRBD2 | TRBJ2-3 | TRBV7-3 | many | CASSLMGGRGTDTQYF | TGTGCCAGCAGCTTAATGGGCGGGAGGGGAACAGATACGCAGTATTTT
TRBD2 | TRBJ2-5 | TRBV27 | . | CASRVGTSLEETQYF | TGTGCCAGCAGAGTCGGGACTAGTCTCGAAGAGACCCAGTACTTC
. | TRBJ2-3 | TRBV6-1 | many | CASSPQGYTDTQYF | TGTGCCAGCAGTCCCCAGGGGTACACAGATACGCAGTATTTT
TRBD1 | TRBJ2-1 | TRBV12-3/TRBV12-4 | many | CASRKDRVSNNEQFF | TGTGCCAGCAGAAAAGACAGGGTATCCAACAATGAGCAGTTCTTC
. | TRBJ1-5 | TRBV2 | many | CASSSGGNQPQHF | TGTGCCAGCAGCTCGGGGGGCAATCAGCCCCAGCATTTT
. | TRBJ2-1 | TRBV7-3 | many | CASSSTSKDEQFF | TGTGCCAGCAGCTCCACTAGCAAAGATGAGCAGTTCTTC
. | TRBJ2-3 | TRBV3-1 | . | CASSRKRGDTQYF | TGTGCCAGCAGCCGGAAACGGGGAGATACGCAGTATTTT
TRBD2 | TRBJ2-5 | TRBV6-1 | many | CASRGSGRGETQYF | TGTGCCAGCCGGGGTAGCGGGAGGGGAGAGACCCAGTACTTC
TRBD1 | TRBJ1-1 | TRBV24-1 | . | CATRQGAVSTEAFF | TGTGCCACCAGACAGGGGGCGGTGAGCACTGAAGCTTTCTTT
. | TRBJ2-3 | TRBV6-2/TRBV6-3 | few | CASSYGWDTSTDTQYF | TGTGCCAGCAGTTACGGGTGGGACACTAGCACAGATACGCAGTATTTT
. | TRBJ2-5 | TRBV5-4 | many | CASSSQGRQETQYF | TGTGCCAGCAGCTCCCAGGGGCGCCAAGAGACCCAGTACTTC
. | TRBJ2-3 | TRBV30 | many | CAWSEPNTDTQYF | TGTGCCTGGAGTGAACCGAACACAGATACGCAGTATTTT
TRBD1 | TRBJ2-5 | TRBV7-3 | many | CASSPAGGQTQYF | TGTGCCAGCAGCCCGGCAGGGGGCCAGACCCAGTACTTC
. | TRBJ1-3 | TRBV2 | few | CASSGGGGSGNTIYF | TGTGCCAGCAGTGGGGGGGGAGGGTCTGGAAACACCATATATTTT
. | TRBJ2-2 | TRBV11-2 | . | CASSGGHGPGELFF | TGTGCCAGCAGCGGGGGCCACGGCCCCGGGGAGCTGTTTTTT
. | TRBJ1-1 | TRBV18 | many | CASSLQETTEAFF | TGTGCCAGCTCCCTTCAGGAAACCACTGAAGCTTTCTTT
. | TRBJ1-2 | TRBV2 | once | CASSEGRTRGIYGYTF | TGTGCCAGCAGTGAAGGGCGGACGAGGGGAATATATGGCTACACCTTC
. | TRBJ2-5 | TRBV20-1 | many | CSAESENQETQYF | TGCAGTGCGGAGTCGGAGAATCAAGAGACCCAGTACTTC
. | TRBJ2-1 | TRBV11-2 | . | CASSLAPLSSYNEQFF | TGTGCCAGCAGCTTGGCCCCGCTTTCCTCCTACAATGAGCAGTTCTTC
TRBD2 | TRBJ2-5 | TRBV2 | once | CASRAGTSGPADF | TGTGCCAGCAGGGCCGGGACTAGCGGGCCCGCAGACTTC
. | TRBJ1-4 | TRBV20-1 | many | CSAREGYWEKLFF | TGCAGTGCTAGAGAGGGGTATTGGGAAAAACTGTTTTTT